This entry concerns a single T cell receptor (beta chain). V lost 1 base and J lost 7, with 8 bases in between. CDR1 is SEHNR, CDR2 FQNEAQ, per germline (reference sequence). The CDR3 covers 13 residues. The data derive from a study of shared T cell receptors in the human thymus. TCRdb's table, derived via immunoSEQ multiplex PCR, lists solely in-frame clones and lacks some. The table records some 660,000 clones, approximately 89% of them present only once. These data are also associated with another study on human thymus T cells. From that paper: From resections taken during corrective heart surgery, the thymus tissue was obtained.

This chain links TRBV7-9 with TRBJ1-5; D remains unclear. The specimen sequenced was thymocytes. This TCR was recovered from a boy under two years old with a congenital heart defect. The CDR3 spells CASSLVTRQPQHF. DNA for the CDR3: TGTGCCAGCAGCTTAGTCACGAGGCAGCCCCAGCATTTT.